This T cell receptor beta chain was observed in a study of identical twins. Study-wide results and caveats: Researchers reported excess low generation probability among twin-shared out-of-frame alpha sequences. Conclusions rested on cross-sectional statistics rather than following the same donors.

Each CDR3 protein gets one entry after TCRdb re-called the 5' RACE reads with MiXCR. The top ten clones hold about 1.6% of a sample with 700,000 to 950,000 distinct CDR3 sequences, around an eighth of them seen once. Germline-derived CDR1 and CDR2 are SGHRS and YFSETQ. This CDR3 region has 15 residues. Trimming removed 1 base from V and 6 bases from J; junction bases left unmatched: 6. About this clonotype: Antigen unknown.

The same sample was also studied in work on yellow fever vaccine responses in identical twins.

Sequenced material: PBMCs. This chain uses TRBV5-1 with TRBJ2-1; 8 nucleotides agree with TRBD2. This TCR was sampled from a woman aged 18 to 35 in good health. Written as DNA, the CDR3 is TGCGCCAGCAGCTTGTTTAGCGGGGTTCCCAATGAGCAGTTCTTC. It encodes CASSLFSGVPNEQFF.